One sample yielded the 16 T cell receptor beta chains listed below, sequenced in a study of early T cells in non-severe SARS-CoV-2 infection. In TCRdb, the 5' RACE reads were re-called with MiXCR into one record per CDR3 protein. The table shows approximately 69,000 distinct CDR3 sequences, with 12% occurring only once. Sequences were obtained from whole blood. These receptor sequences come from an adult who was a healthcare worker with PCR-confirmed SARS-CoV-2 infection or an uninfected control (not recorded which).

V and J are TRBV29-1 and TRBJ1-2; 7 bases are a match to TRBD1. CDR3 length: 12 amino acids. CDR1 and CDR2 from the germline V gene are SQVTM and ANQGSEA. J was trimmed by 7 bases and V by 6 bases; bases with no gene match: 8. CDR3 residues: CSVPTGVGGYTF. The CDR3 nucleotides are TGCAGCGTCCCAACAGGGGTCGGTGGCTACACCTTC. Combining the CDR3 with reference TRBV29-1 and TRBJ1-2 gives the whole variable domain SAVISQKPSRDICQRGTSLTIQCQVDSQVTMMFWYRQQPGQSLTLIATANQGSEATYESGFVIDKFPISRPNLTFSTLTVSNMSPEDSSIYLCSVPTGVGGYTFGSGTRLTVV.

This clonotype was counted at least ten times. V usage is TRBV19 and J usage is TRBJ1-1; TRBD1 agrees at 7 bases. Germline CDR1 LNHDA, CDR2 SQIVND (reference sequence). The trim removed 6 bases at V and 6 bases at J, leaving 10 bases unmatched. The CDR3 is 14 amino acids. CDR3 nucleotide sequence: TGTGCCAGTAGAGATAAGGGACAGAGGGCTGAAGCTTTCTTT. Its translation is CASRDKGQRAEAFF.

V usage is TRBV3-1 and J usage is TRBJ1-3; unclear D gene. The CDR3 sequence is 13 residues long. Per germline, CDR1 LGHDT and CDR2 YNNKEL (reference sequence). V lost 4 bases, J lost 4 bases, and 8 bases lay in between. In DNA, the CDR3 is TGTGCCAGCAGCCTAATCCCCGGAAACACCATATATTTT. Encoded protein: CASSLIPGNTIYF.

This clonotype has at least ten counts. This chain uses TRBV7-2 with TRBJ2-7; 12 bases map to TRBD2. Losses at the gene ends were 0 bases for V and 2 bases for J; bases not matched to a gene: 8. This CDR3 comprises 18 residues. CDR1 is SGHTA and CDR2 is FQGNSA in the germline V gene. The CDR3 DNA reads as TGTGCCAGCAGCTTAGCCCAAAGACTAGCGGGAGCCCCCTACGAGCAGTACTTC. Translated, it gives CASSLAQRLAGAPYEQYF.

This clonotype was detected ten times or more. The chain is built from TRBV28 and TRBJ2-4; D may be TRBD2 (5 bases). Trimming removed 5 bases at V and 9 bases at J, with 26 bases between. Germline-derived CDR1 and CDR2 are MDHEN and SYDVKM. CDR3 length equals 17 residues. As DNA, the CDR3 is TGTGCCAGCAGTCCACCCGACCGGGAACAGCCGATGAGCATTCAGTACTTC. Its translation is CASSPPDREQPMSIQYF.

Many counts were recorded for this clonotype. This chain links TRBV29-1 with TRBJ1-2, with 7 bases lining up with TRBD1. Trimming cost V 8 bases and J 3 bases; bases outside gene matches: 6. Germline CDR1 reads SQVTM; CDR2 reads ANQGSEA. The CDR3 runs to 12 residues. The CDR3 DNA follows: TGCAGCATTGCAGGGGGTGACTATGGCTACACCTTC. Protein sequence: CSIAGGDYGYTF.

There are a few counts of this clonotype. This chain connects TRBV9 to TRBJ2-5; the D gene is possibly TRBD2 (6 bases). This CDR3 contains 13 residues. V lost 3 bases to trimming and J lost 5 bases, with 11 bases between them. CDR1 and CDR2 (germline): SGDLS, YYNGEE. CDR3 coding DNA: TGTGCCAGCAGCGCAGGAGGGGTGGAGACCCAGTACTTC. This encodes CASSAGGVETQYF.

This clonotype has more than one count but fewer than ten. V and J are TRBV19 and TRBJ2-7, with 12 bases that match TRBD1. J gave up 1 base and V 4 bases, and 5 bases lay outside the gene matches. Germline V gene data show CDR1 as LNHDA and CDR2 as SQIVND (reference sequence). The CDR3 extends over 16 amino acids. The CDR3 DNA sequence: TGTGCCAGTAGTACCGGGACAGGGGGCGCGTCCTACGAGCAGTACTTC. This encodes CASSTGTGGASYEQYF. Using reference TRBV19 and TRBJ2-7 for the parts outside the CDR3, the full variable domain is DGGITQSPKYLFRKEGQNVTLSCEQNLNHDAMYWYRQDPGQGLRLIYYSQIVNDFQKGDIAEGYSVSREKKESFPLTVTSAQKNPTAFYLCASSTGTGGASYEQYFGPGTRLTVT.

The chain joins TRBV7-6 to TRBJ2-3; 10 bases map to TRBD1. The CDR3 length is 15 residues. The V and J ends lost 5 bases and 3 bases, in that order; junction bases with no gene match: 5. Per the germline V gene, CDR1 is SGHVS and CDR2 is FNYEAQ. The CDR3: CASSMGQGSTDTQYF. CDR3 bases: TGTGCCAGCAGCATGGGACAGGGGTCGACAGATACGCAGTATTTT.

This clonotype was observed a few times. The gene calls are TRBV20-1 and TRBJ2-7; 8 bases are shared with TRBD1. Per germline, CDR1 DFQATT and CDR2 SNEGSKA (reference sequence). This CDR3 region has 13 residues. V trimming: 7 bases; J trimming: 3 bases; junction bases outside the gene matches: 8. The CDR3 region is CSGQGPGVYEQYF. In DNA form, the CDR3 reads TGCAGTGGACAGGGGCCGGGGGTCTACGAGCAGTACTTC.

This clonotype appeared many times. The chain couples TRBV7-6 to TRBJ1-6; D not resolved. CDR1 and CDR2 (germline): SGHVS, FNYEAQ. The CDR3 consists of 14 residues. V lost 3 bases and J lost 6, with 9 bases in between. CDR3 protein: CASSLEGLNSPLHF. The CDR3 nucleotides are TGTGCCAGCAGCTTGGAAGGGCTTAATTCACCCCTCCACTTT.

This clonotype was seen repeatedly, ten times or more. The CDR3 DNA sequence: TGCGCCAGCAGCCAAGAGGCGGGAGCTTTTTACAATGAGCAGTTCTTC. This encodes CASSQEAGAFYNEQFF. The chain is built from TRBV4-1 and TRBJ2-1, with TRBD2 identical over 7 bases. With 0 bases clipped from V and 4 bases from J, the junction kept 6 bases outside the gene matches. Germline values: CDR1 MGHRA, CDR2 YSYEKL. The CDR3 loop spans 16 amino acids.

The CDR3 loop is CASSPRKTQYF. In DNA form, the CDR3 reads TGTGCCAGCTCACCACGAAAGACCCAGTACTTC. V is TRBV18 and J is TRBJ2-5; D gene unclear. The CDR3 loop spans 11 amino acids. Per the germline V gene, CDR1 is KGHSH and CDR2 is LQKENI. V was trimmed by 1 base and J by 6 bases, leaving 3 bases between them.

The V call is TRBV29-1, the J call TRBJ2-1, with D tentatively TRBD1 or TRBD2 (5 bases each). The CDR3 extends over 12 amino acids. V was cut by 6 bases and J by 8 bases, with 14 bases left in between. Germline V CDR1 and CDR2: SQVTM, ANQGSEA. Here the CDR3 reads CSVAPRGHEQFF. CDR3 sequence (DNA): TGCAGCGTGGCCCCTCGGGGCCATGAGCAGTTCTTC.

In this sample, this clonotype turned up many times. The chain uses TRBV27 and TRBJ2-3; the D is unclear. This CDR3 has 15 amino acids. In germline, CDR1 is MNHEY, CDR2 SMNVEV (reference sequence). V was trimmed by 5 bases and J by 0 bases, leaving 12 bases between them. The CDR3 loop reads CASSTRPTSTDTQYF. Written as DNA, the CDR3 is TGTGCCAGCAGTACCAGGCCGACTAGCACAGATACGCAGTATTTT.

V is TRBV10-3 and J is TRBJ2-3; 14 nucleotides line up with TRBD2. The V and J ends lost 4 bases and 6 bases, in that order; junction bases with no gene match: 9. The CDR3 covers 17 residues. Germline V gene data show CDR1 as ENHRY and CDR2 as SYGVKD. The CDR3 nucleotides are TGTGCCATCAGTGGATTGACTAGCGGGGGGGATTTGGATACGCAGTATTTT. Its translation is CAISGLTSGGDLDTQYF.